What follows describes a single T cell receptor beta chain. What it binds is unknown. This sample is part of a study of shared clonotypes between healthy human individuals. The study, taken as a whole, reports: A handful of donors had roughly 5% of their naive CD4 clonotypes in common.

Assay execution took place at the deep level. Replicate PCRs run on sorted subsets employed approximately 200 ng DNA, some 33,000 T cell genomes. Clones were read by immunoSEQ multiplex PCR, and TCRdb kept only the in-frame ones, dropping some. The sample carries tens of thousands of clones, under 65% recorded once. The clonotype was recovered from a young man in good health. Sequenced: memory CD8+ T cells sorted from blood. The subset here: CD45RO+ cells pooled with CCR7-negative TemRA cells.

CDR3 DNA: TGTGCCAGCAGTTTAAAAGGGGGCGGGCTTATTGGATTCGATGAGCAGTTCTTC. Translated: CASSLKGGGLIGFDEQFF. V and J are TRBV27 and TRBJ2-1; 7 bases are a match to TRBD1. V gave up 2 bases and J gave up 8 bases; unmatched junction bases: 18. The CDR3 has 18 amino acids. Germline assignment: CDR1 MNHEY and CDR2 SMNVEV (reference sequence).